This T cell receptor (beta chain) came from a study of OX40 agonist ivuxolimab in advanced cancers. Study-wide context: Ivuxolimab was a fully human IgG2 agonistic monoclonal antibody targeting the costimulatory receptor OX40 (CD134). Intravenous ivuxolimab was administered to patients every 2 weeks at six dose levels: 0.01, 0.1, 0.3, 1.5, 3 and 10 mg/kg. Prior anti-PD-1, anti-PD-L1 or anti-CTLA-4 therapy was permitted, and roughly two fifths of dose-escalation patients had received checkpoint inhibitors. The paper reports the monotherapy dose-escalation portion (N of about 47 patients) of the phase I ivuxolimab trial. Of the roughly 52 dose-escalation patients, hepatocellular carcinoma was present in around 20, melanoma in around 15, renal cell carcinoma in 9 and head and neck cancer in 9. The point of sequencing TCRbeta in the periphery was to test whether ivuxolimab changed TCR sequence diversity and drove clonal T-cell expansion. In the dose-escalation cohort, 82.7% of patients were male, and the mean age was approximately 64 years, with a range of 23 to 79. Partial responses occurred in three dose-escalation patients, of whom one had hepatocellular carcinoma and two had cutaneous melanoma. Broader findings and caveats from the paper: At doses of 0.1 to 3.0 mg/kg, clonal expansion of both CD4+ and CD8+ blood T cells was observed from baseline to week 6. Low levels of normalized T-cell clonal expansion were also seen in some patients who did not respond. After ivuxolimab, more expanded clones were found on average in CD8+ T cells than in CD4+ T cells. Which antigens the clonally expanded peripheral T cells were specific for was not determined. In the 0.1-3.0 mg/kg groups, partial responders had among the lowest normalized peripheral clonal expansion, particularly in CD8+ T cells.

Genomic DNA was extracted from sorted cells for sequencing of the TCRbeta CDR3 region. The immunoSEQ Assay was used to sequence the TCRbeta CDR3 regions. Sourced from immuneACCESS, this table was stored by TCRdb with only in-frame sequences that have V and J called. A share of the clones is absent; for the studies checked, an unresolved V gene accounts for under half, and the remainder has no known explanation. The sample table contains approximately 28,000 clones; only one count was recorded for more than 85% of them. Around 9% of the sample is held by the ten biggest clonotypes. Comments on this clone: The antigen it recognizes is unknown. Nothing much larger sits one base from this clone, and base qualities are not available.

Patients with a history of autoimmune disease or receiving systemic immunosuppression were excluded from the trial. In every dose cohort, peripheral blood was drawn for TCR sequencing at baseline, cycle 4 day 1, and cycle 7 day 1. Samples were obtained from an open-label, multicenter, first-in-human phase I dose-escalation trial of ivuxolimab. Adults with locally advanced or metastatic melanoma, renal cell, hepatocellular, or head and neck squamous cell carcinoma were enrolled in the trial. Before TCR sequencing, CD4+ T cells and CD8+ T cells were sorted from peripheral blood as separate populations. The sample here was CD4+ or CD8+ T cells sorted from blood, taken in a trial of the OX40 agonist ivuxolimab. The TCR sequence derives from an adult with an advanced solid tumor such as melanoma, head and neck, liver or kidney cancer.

The CDR3 protein is CASKTQGYEQFF. The DNA sequence is as follows: TGTGCCAGCAAGACACAGGGTTATGAGCAGTTCTTC. The chain is made from TRBV6-5 and TRBJ2-1, and perhaps TRBD1 as D gene, on 6 matching bases. The V and J ends are trimmed by 7 bases and 8 bases, leaving 12 bases between them. The CDR3 holds 12 amino acids from the cysteine to the phenylalanine. Only the CDR3 DNA is retained, 36 bases long and in frame from the first base. The germline V gene specifies MNHEY as CDR1 and SVGAGI as CDR2.